Shown below are 26 T cell receptor beta chains from a single sample sequenced in a study of cytomegalovirus exposure and HLA in healthy donors. TCRdb keeps only in-frame clones here, not all; method: immunoSEQ multiplex PCR. Of about 130,000 clones in the sample, roughly 79% were seen once. The sequenced sample was PBMCs. These receptors were obtained from a man in his thirties or forties in good health and CMV-seropositive.

V usage is TRBV2 and J usage is TRBJ1-1; weak D call: TRBD1 (5 bases). V was clipped by 8 bases and J by 4 bases, with 14 bases between them. The CDR3 totals 13 residues. Germline lookup yields CDR1 SNHLY and CDR2 FYNNEI. The CDR3 bases are TGTGCCAGCCTGGGGCGGGAGAGCACTGAAGCTTTCTTT. It is translated as CASLGRESTEAFF. Variable domain in full (rest from reference TRBV2 and TRBJ1-1): EPEVTQTPSHQVTQMGQEVILRCVPISNHLYFYWYRQILGQKVEFLVSFYNNEISEKSEIFDDQFSVERPDGSNFTLKIRSTKLEDSAMYFCASLGRESTEAFFGQGTRLTVV.

CDR3 amino acids: CASSLTGTGELFF. CDR3 sequence (DNA): TGTGCCAGCAGCTTAACGGGCACCGGGGAGCTGTTTTTT. This chain uses TRBV7-8 with TRBJ2-2; D ambiguous. Trimming removed 2 bases from V and 4 bases from J, with 5 bases in between. CDR1 and CDR2 from the germline V gene are SGHVS and FQNEAQ. The CDR3 has 13 residues.

The chain employs TRBV7-2 and TRBJ1-5, with TRBD1 matching over 9 bases. V shed 6 bases, J shed 6 bases, and the junction held 9 bases outside the gene matches. This CDR3 comprises 15 residues. CDR1 and CDR2 (germline): SGHTA, FQGNSA. CDR3: CASSLTGGGGQPQHF. As DNA, the CDR3 is TGTGCCAGCAGTCTTACAGGGGGCGGCGGTCAGCCCCAGCATTTT.

This clone was picked up a small number of times. The chain is built from TRBV5-5 and TRBJ1-4; D is possibly TRBD1 (6 bases). The length of the CDR3 is 12 residues. V was clipped by 2 bases and J by 11 bases, with 10 bases between them. Germline loops: CDR1 SGHKS, CDR2 YYEKEE (reference sequence). Written as DNA, the CDR3 is TGTGCCAGCAGCTTACAGGGTGGGAAACTGTTTTTT. It is translated as CASSLQGGKLFF.

This chain links TRBV9 with TRBJ2-6, with 9 positions matching TRBD2. The length of the CDR3 is 18 residues. V shed 3 bases and J 4 bases; nucleotides not matched to a gene: 11. Germline V CDR1 and CDR2: SGDLS, YYNGEE. CDR3 loop: CASSGGTSYSPGANVLTF. The CDR3 DNA reads TGTGCCAGCAGCGGGGGGACTAGCTATTCACCCGGGGCCAACGTCCTGACTTTC.

CDR3 in DNA: TGCGCCAGCAGCTCCGGAGGGGCTAGCGTGAACACTGAAGCTTTCTTT. It yields the protein CASSSGGASVNTEAFF. J is TRBJ1-1 and V is TRBV5-1, with a weak D call TRBD1 (5 bases). Germline V gives CDR1 SGHRS, CDR2 YFSETQ. The germline V and J ends were trimmed by 3 bases and 0 bases, with 15 bases remaining between them. The CDR3 extends over 16 amino acids.

This clone was recorded a few times. The chain links TRBV30 to TRBJ1-2; D is unclear. The CDR3 consists of 13 residues. Trimming cost V 4 bases and J 0 bases, with 9 bases left between them. Per the germline V gene, CDR1 is GTSNPN and CDR2 is SVGIG (reference sequence). The CDR3, as DNA: TGTGCCTGGAAAGACTTTTCTAACTATGGCTACACCTTC. Its protein is CAWKDFSNYGYTF.

This sequence joins TRBV20-1 and TRBJ2-5, with D unresolved. CDR1 and CDR2 from the germline V gene are DFQATT and SNEGSKA (reference sequence). The CDR3 runs 10 residues. The V end was cut by 8 bases, the J end by 3 bases, with 7 bases between. CDR3 DNA sequence: TGCAGTCCGGTAAAAGAGACCCAGTACTTC. It is translated as CSPVKETQYF.

The genes are TRBV10-3 and TRBJ2-5; 7 nucleotides align to TRBD2. V lost 4 bases, J lost 3 bases, and 2 bases stayed unmatched. Germline V gives CDR1 ENHRY, CDR2 SYGVKD. This CDR3 has 13 amino acids. CDR3 amino acids: CAISGGGEETQYF. CDR3 nucleotide sequence: TGTGCCATCAGTGGTGGGGGGGAAGAGACCCAGTACTTC.

In this sample, this clone turned up once. The chain joins TRBV25-1 to TRBJ2-1; D uncertain. CDR1 and CDR2 (germline): MGHDK, SYGVNS. This CDR3 has 12 amino acids. Trimming took 6 bases from V and 2 from J, leaving 5 bases between them. CDR3 loop: CASSRAYNEQFF. In nucleotides, the CDR3 is TGTGCCAGCAGCCGGGCCTACAATGAGCAGTTCTTC. Supplemented by reference TRBV25-1 and TRBJ2-1, the full variable domain reads EADIYQTPRYLVIGTGKKITLECSQTMGHDKMYWYQQDPGMELHLIHYSYGVNSTEKGDLSSESTVSRIRTEHFPLTLESARPSHTSQYLCASSRAYNEQFFGPGTRLTVL.

The chain combines TRBV5-8 with TRBJ1-2, with 10 nucleotides matching TRBD1. CDR1 is SGHTS and CDR2 is YDEGEE in the germline V gene. The CDR3 sequence is 14 residues long. The V gene end was trimmed by 2 bases and the J gene end by 7 bases; junction bases not matched to a gene: 5. CDR3 in DNA: TGTGCCAGCAGCTTTGGACAGGGGGAGGGTGGCTACACCTTC. Translating it yields CASSFGQGEGGYTF. Filled out from reference TRBV5-8 and TRBJ1-2, the complete variable domain reads EAGVTQSPTHLIKTRGQQATLRCSPISGHTSVYWYQQALGLGLQFLLWYDEGEERNRGNFPPRFSGRQFPNYSSELNVNALELEDSALYLCASSFGQGEGGYTFGSGTRLTVV.

The chain employs TRBV7-9 and TRBJ1-2, with TRBD1 matching over 8 bases. Germline CDR1 SEHNR, CDR2 FQNEAQ (reference sequence). V gave up 2 bases and J gave up 4 bases; unmatched junction bases: 9. This CDR3 is built from 16 residues. In DNA, the CDR3 is TGTGCCAGCAGCTTAAGTGGGTTAGGACAGGGCTATGGCTACACCTTC. Amino acids: CASSLSGLGQGYGYTF.

The chain couples TRBV7-3 to TRBJ2-7; no clear D. The CDR3 loop spans 13 amino acids. Trimming took off 0 bases at V and 1 base at J, with 4 bases between the two ends. Germline V lookup: CDR1 SGHTA, CDR2 FQGTGA. The CDR3 protein is CASSLTESYEQYF. The CDR3 nucleotides are TGTGCCAGCAGCTTAACAGAGTCCTACGAGCAGTACTTC.

The V call is TRBV7-6, the J call TRBJ1-3; no firm D call. The CDR3 spans 13 residues. V lost 2 bases and J lost 11, with 13 bases in between. Germline loops: CDR1 SGHVS, CDR2 FNYEAQ. DNA of the CDR3: TGTGCCAGCAGCTTACTCGGGGAACAAGCCATATATTTT. Residues: CASSLLGEQAIYF. The variable domain in full, with the rest retrieved from reference TRBV7-6 and TRBJ1-3, is GAGVSQSPRYKVTKRGQDVALRCDPISGHVSLYWYRQALGQGPEFLTYFNYEAQQDKSGLPNDRFSAERPEGSISTLTIQRTEQRDSAMYRCASSLLGEQAIYFGEGSWLTVV.

The V and J genes are TRBV18 and TRBJ2-7; tentatively, D is TRBD1 (6 bases). V shed 3 bases and J shed 7 bases, with 10 bases lying between them. Germline V gene data show CDR1 as KGHSH and CDR2 as LQKENI. CDR3 length: 12 residues. The CDR3 DNA sequence: TGTGCCAGCTCACCGACAGGTTGGGAGCAGTACTTC. This translates into CASSPTGWEQYF.

The rearrangement uses TRBV27 and TRBJ2-1, with TRBD1 matching over 7 bases. The CDR3 totals 16 residues. Germline lookup yields CDR1 MNHEY and CDR2 SMNVEV (reference sequence). With V trimmed by 0 bases and J by 1 base, 3 bases remained unmatched. CDR3 nucleotides: TGTGCCAGCAGTTTATCGTCCAGGGGGTCCTACAATGAGCAGTTCTTC. It is translated as CASSLSSRGSYNEQFF.

The V gene is TRBV19, the J gene TRBJ1-1; 10 nucleotides agree with TRBD1. V dropped 1 base and J dropped 4; count of bases not matched to a gene: 6. Per the germline V gene, CDR1 is LNHDA and CDR2 is SQIVND (reference sequence). The CDR3 length is 16 residues. The chain's CDR3 is CASSIGQGARGTEAFF. For the CDR3, the DNA is TGTGCCAGTAGTATAGGACAGGGGGCGCGGGGCACTGAAGCTTTCTTT.

Of note for this clone: This same CDR3 is encoded by further DNA sequences in the sample. This chain connects TRBV7-8 to TRBJ1-2; 7 bases agree with TRBD1. Per germline, CDR1 SGHVS and CDR2 FQNEAQ. CDR3 size: 13 residues. After removal of 6 bases from V and 2 bases from J, the junction contained 3 bases not matched to a gene. The CDR3 here is CASSPDRNYGYTF. DNA of the CDR3: TGTGCCAGCAGTCCGGACAGGAACTATGGCTACACCTTC.

The rearrangement uses TRBV18 and TRBJ1-6, with D maybe TRBD1 (5 bases). Germline V CDR1 and CDR2: KGHSH, LQKENI. Trimming took off 2 bases at V and 0 bases at J, with 14 bases between the two ends. CDR3 length equals 18 residues. As DNA, the CDR3 is TGTGCCAGCTCACCAGCGGGGCAGGGAGGCTCCTATAATTCACCCCTCCACTTT. Amino acid sequence: CASSPAGQGGSYNSPLHF.

The V and J genes are TRBV9 and TRBJ2-7, with TRBD2 identical over 8 bases. CDR1 is SGDLS and CDR2 is YYNGEE in the germline V gene. Trimming took 0 bases from V and 4 from J; bases not matched to a gene: 6. This CDR3 has 15 residues. The chain's CDR3 is CASSVEGSGVYEQYF. The CDR3 nucleotides are TGTGCCAGCAGCGTAGAGGGTAGCGGGGTTTACGAGCAGTACTTC.

This clone has just a few counts. The J gene is TRBJ2-5, the V gene TRBV11-2, with D perhaps TRBD2 (7 bases). CDR1 is SGHAT and CDR2 is FQNNGV in the germline V gene. V was trimmed by 4 bases and J by 5 bases, leaving 17 bases between them. The CDR3 is made up of 15 amino acids. This chain's CDR3 is CASSSTRGAGETQYF. The CDR3 coding sequence is TGTGCCAGCAGCTCGACTCGGGGGGCCGGGGAGACCCAGTACTTC.

In nucleotides, the CDR3 is TGTGCCAGCTCACCGGTTGGGGGGGACACTGAAGCTTTCTTT. Its translation is CASSPVGGDTEAFF. The V and J genes are TRBV18 and TRBJ1-1, with TRBD1 as a possible D gene (5 bases). The ends were cut back, 3 bases at V and 3 bases at J, with 11 bases in the middle. The CDR3 spans 14 residues. Germline V CDR1 and CDR2: KGHSH, LQKENI.

J is TRBJ1-5 and V is TRBV19; 7 bases agree with TRBD1. The CDR3 totals 16 residues. V was clipped by 2 bases and J by 2 bases; unmatched bases: 6. Germline V gives CDR1 LNHDA, CDR2 SQIVND (reference sequence). This CDR3 reads CASSILQGSGNQPQHF. In DNA, the CDR3 is TGTGCCAGTAGTATACTACAGGGGAGCGGCAATCAGCCCCAGCATTTT.

V and J are TRBV6-6 and TRBJ2-3, with D possibly matching TRBD2 (6 bases). The CDR3 covers 16 residues. V gave up 7 bases and J gave up 2 bases, with 19 bases separating them. Germline V gives CDR1 MNHNY, CDR2 SVGAGI (reference sequence). The CDR3 region has the DNA TGTGCCAGCAAGATGGGGGGAGTGGGGACCACAGATACGCAGTATTTT. It is translated as CASKMGGVGTTDTQYF.

This sequence joins TRBV5-1 and TRBJ2-5; maybe TRBD2 (5 bases). The ends were cut back, 0 bases at V and 1 base at J, with 10 bases in the middle. This CDR3 spans 15 amino acids. Germline V gene sequence: CDR1 SGHRS, CDR2 YFSETQ. CDR3 coding DNA: TGCGCCAGCAGCTTGGGAGGGAGCCTCCAAGAGACCCAGTACTTC. Residues: CASSLGGSLQETQYF.

V gene TRBV18 combines with J gene TRBJ2-7, with 13 bases lining up with TRBD2. The CDR3 contains 16 residues. J gave up 3 bases and V 5 bases, and 7 bases lay outside the gene matches. The germline V gene encodes CDR1 KGHSH and CDR2 LQKENI. The CDR3 loop is CASSIGLAGVVYEQYF. The CDR3, as DNA: TGTGCCAGCTCAATAGGACTAGCGGGAGTAGTCTACGAGCAGTACTTC.